This passage covers 7 T cell receptor beta chains from one sample sequenced in a study of blood T cells in healthy people across ages. Through a sample-barcoded 5' primer and a J-beta primer mix, a second PCR was run for about 6 to 12 cycles. TCRdb re-called the 5' RACE reads with MiXCR, one entry per CDR3 protein. Of roughly 1.7 million distinct CDR3 sequences listed, 34% are singletons. The sequenced sample consisted of blood. These receptors all come from a woman in her 30s in good health.

CDR3 sequence reads: CASSQRTGGTPYEQYF. As DNA, the CDR3 is TGTGCCAGCAGCCAGAGGACAGGGGGGACCCCCTACGAGCAGTACTTC. The J gene is TRBJ2-7, the V gene TRBV3-1; 10 positions agree with TRBD1. Germline V gene lookup returns CDR1 LGHDT and CDR2 YNNKEL (reference sequence). This CDR3 has 16 residues. V lost 3 bases, J lost 2 bases, and 7 bases stayed unmatched.

The chain carries TRBV15 and TRBJ2-1; 7 nucleotides agree with TRBD1. The CDR3 loop spans 15 amino acids. Trimming took 1 base from V and 1 from J; bases not matched to a gene: 1. CDR1 is LNHNV, CDR2 YYDKDF, per germline (reference sequence). The CDR3 region has the DNA TGTGCCACCAGCAGAGCGACAGGGTCCTACAATGAGCAGTTCTTC. Its translation is CATSRATGSYNEQFF. Using reference TRBV15 and TRBJ2-1 for the parts outside the CDR3, the full variable domain is DAMVIQNPRYQVTQFGKPVTLSCSQTLNHNVMYWYQQKSSQAPKLLFHYYDKDFNNEADTPDNFQSRRPNTSFCFLDIRSPGLGDTAMYLCATSRATGSYNEQFFGPGTRLTVL.

This sequence joins TRBV20-1 and TRBJ1-1, with 9 bases lining up with TRBD1. With 4 bases clipped from V and 5 bases from J, the junction kept 11 bases outside the gene matches. CDR1 and CDR2 from the germline V gene are DFQATT and SNEGSKA (reference sequence). The CDR3 spans 15 residues. The CDR3 loop reads CSATLSTGQGTEAFF. DNA of the CDR3: TGCAGTGCTACCCTTAGCACAGGACAGGGGACTGAAGCTTTCTTT.

This clonotype has ten or more counts. The chain uses TRBV6-2 or TRBV6-3 and TRBJ2-6; D gene unclear. The germline V gene has CDR1 MNHEY and CDR2 SVGEGT. The CDR3 length is 13 residues. Trimming took 6 bases from V and 4 from J, leaving 7 bases between them. The CDR3 nucleotides read TGTGCCAGCAGACAAGACGGGGCCAACGTCCTGACTTTC. Protein: CASRQDGANVLTF.

The chain links TRBV25-1 to TRBJ2-7, with no clear D. Germline CDR1 MGHDK, CDR2 SYGVNS. The CDR3 contains 12 residues. V was shortened by 4 bases and J by 3 bases, with 7 bases between the two germline ends. CDR3 loop: CASSASHYEQYF. CDR3 DNA sequence: TGTGCCAGCAGTGCCAGTCACTACGAGCAGTACTTC.

J is TRBJ1-6 and V is TRBV6-2 or TRBV6-3, with TRBD1 matching 9 bases. The trim removed 5 bases at V and 6 bases at J, leaving 8 bases unmatched. The CDR3 loop spans 16 amino acids. Looked up from germline, CDR1 is MNHEY and CDR2 is SVGEGT. This chain's CDR3 is CASSLPGTGFNSPLHF. The CDR3 bases are TGTGCCAGCAGTCTCCCCGGGACAGGGTTTAATTCACCCCTCCACTTT.

The chain has TRBV28 and TRBJ1-4; D is undetermined. Germline V CDR1 and CDR2: MDHEN, SYDVKM. The V end lost 6 bases, the J end lost 8 bases, and 7 bases lay between the germline ends. The length of the CDR3 is 11 residues. CDR3 DNA: TGTGCCAGCAGGGGCGGGGAAAAACTGTTTTTT. Translated, it gives CASRGGEKLFF.